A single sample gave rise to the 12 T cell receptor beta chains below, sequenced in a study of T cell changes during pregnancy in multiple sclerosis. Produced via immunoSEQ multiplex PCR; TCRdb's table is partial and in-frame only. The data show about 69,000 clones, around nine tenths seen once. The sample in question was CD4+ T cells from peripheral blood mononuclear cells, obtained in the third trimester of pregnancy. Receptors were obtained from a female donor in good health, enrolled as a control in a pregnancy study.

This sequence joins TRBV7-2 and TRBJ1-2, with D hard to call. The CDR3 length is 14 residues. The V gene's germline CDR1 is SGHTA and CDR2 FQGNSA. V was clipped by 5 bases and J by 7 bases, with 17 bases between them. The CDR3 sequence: CASSLDRGQSGYTF. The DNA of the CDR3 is TGTGCCAGCAGCCTAGATCGAGGCCAGAGTGGCTACACCTTC.

CDR3 residues: CASSLVGTGVTNEKLFF. In DNA form, the CDR3 reads TGCGCCAGCAGCTTGGTTGGGACAGGGGTGACTAATGAAAAACTGTTTTTT. The J gene is TRBJ1-4, the V gene TRBV5-1; TRBD1 agrees at 10 bases. This CDR3 spans 17 amino acids. The V and J ends lost 0 bases and 2 bases, in that order; junction bases with no gene match: 4. Germline CDR1 SGHRS, CDR2 YFSETQ.

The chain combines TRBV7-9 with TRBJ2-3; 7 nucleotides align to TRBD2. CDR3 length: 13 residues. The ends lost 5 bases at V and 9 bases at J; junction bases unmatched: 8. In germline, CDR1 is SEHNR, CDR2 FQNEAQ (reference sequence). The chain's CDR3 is CASSAGTTGTQYF. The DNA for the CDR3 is TGTGCCAGCAGCGCCGGGACTACCGGGACGCAGTATTTT.

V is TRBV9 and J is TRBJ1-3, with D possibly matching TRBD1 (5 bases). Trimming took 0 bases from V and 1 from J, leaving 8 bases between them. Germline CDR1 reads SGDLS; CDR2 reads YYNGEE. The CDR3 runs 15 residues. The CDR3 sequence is CASSVGQGSGNTIYF. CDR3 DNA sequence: TGTGCCAGCAGCGTAGGGCAGGGTTCTGGAAACACCATATATTTT.

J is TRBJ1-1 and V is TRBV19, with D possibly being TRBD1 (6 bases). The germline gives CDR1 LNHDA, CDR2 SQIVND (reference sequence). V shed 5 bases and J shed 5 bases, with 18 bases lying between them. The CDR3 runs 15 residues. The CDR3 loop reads CASSPPGAGKTEAFF. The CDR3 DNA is TGTGCCAGTAGTCCTCCAGGGGCGGGTAAGACTGAAGCTTTCTTT.

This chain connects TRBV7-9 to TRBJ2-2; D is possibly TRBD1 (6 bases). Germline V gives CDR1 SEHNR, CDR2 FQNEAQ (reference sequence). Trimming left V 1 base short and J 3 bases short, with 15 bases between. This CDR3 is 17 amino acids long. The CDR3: CASSLGSNREYTGELFF. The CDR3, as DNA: TGTGCCAGCAGCTTAGGAAGTAACAGGGAGTACACCGGGGAGCTGTTTTTT.

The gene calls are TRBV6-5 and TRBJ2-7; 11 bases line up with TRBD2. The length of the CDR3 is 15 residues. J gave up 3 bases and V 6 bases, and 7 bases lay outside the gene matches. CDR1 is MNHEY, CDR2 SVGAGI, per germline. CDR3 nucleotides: TGTGCCAGCAGCCAATCTAGCGGGGGGATCTACGAGCAGTACTTC. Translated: CASSQSSGGIYEQYF.

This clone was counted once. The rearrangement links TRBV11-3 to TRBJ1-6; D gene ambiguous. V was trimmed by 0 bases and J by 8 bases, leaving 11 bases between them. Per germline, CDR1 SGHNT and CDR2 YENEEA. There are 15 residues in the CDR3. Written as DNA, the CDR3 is TGTGCCAGCAGCTTAGATCCTGACGGGGATTCACCCCTCCACTTT. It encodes CASSLDPDGDSPLHF.

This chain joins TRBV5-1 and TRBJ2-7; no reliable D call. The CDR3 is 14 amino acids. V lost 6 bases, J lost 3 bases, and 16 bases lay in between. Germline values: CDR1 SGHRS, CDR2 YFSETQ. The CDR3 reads CASTSAQHDYEQYF. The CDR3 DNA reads TGCGCCAGCACCTCCGCACAGCATGACTACGAGCAGTACTTC.

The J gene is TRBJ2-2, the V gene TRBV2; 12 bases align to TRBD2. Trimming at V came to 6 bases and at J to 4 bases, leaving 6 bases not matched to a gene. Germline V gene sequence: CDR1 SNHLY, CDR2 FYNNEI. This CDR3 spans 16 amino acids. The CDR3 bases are TGTGCCAGCAGGCGGACTAGCGGGGATAGCACCGGGGAGCTGTTTTTT. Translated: CASRRTSGDSTGELFF.

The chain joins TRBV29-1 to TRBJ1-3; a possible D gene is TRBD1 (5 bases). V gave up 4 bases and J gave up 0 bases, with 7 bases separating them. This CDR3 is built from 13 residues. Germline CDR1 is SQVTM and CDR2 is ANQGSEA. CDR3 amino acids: CSVGQNSGNTIYF. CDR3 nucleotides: TGCAGCGTTGGACAGAACTCTGGAAACACCATATATTTT. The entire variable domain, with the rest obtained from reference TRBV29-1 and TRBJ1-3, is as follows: SAVISQKPSRDICQRGTSLTIQCQVDSQVTMMFWYRQQPGQSLTLIATANQGSEATYESGFVIDKFPISRPNLTFSTLTVSNMSPEDSSIYLCSVGQNSGNTIYFGEGSWLTVV.

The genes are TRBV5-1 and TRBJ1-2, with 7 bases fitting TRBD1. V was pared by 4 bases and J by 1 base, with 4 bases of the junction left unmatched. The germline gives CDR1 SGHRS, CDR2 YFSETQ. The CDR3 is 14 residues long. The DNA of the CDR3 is TGCGCCAGCAGCCAGGGACAGCGTAACTATGGCTACACCTTC. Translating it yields CASSQGQRNYGYTF.